This T cell receptor beta chain emerged from a study of cytomegalovirus exposure and HLA in healthy donors (dated 2017 in TCRdb). About the investigation overall: In an earlier analysis of some 550 of the donors, roughly 300 Gb of sequence data and 117 million unique TCR beta sequences from 150 million to 200 million T cells were reported. Of the 300 to 500 genotyped donors, approximately 81% were placed in the genetic ancestry cluster associated with self-reported Caucasian donors. The study profiled the T cell repertoires of 550 to 700 subjects by immunosequencing and related them to cytomegalovirus serostatus. Along with the 666-subject first cohort, a separate validation cohort of approximately 110 different subjects was used. Every repertoire in the discovery cohort had been generated on one and the same sequencing platform. In the later analysis, no new phenotypic data were used to find candidate immune exposures; instead, reliance was placed on TCR beta sequences and their occurrence across donors. The study was designed to test whether signatures of past pathogen exposure could be identified by cataloging public T cell receptors. The number of typed donors differed by locus: roughly 620-640 for A, B, C, DRB1 and DQB1; some 500 for DQA1; 606 for DPA1; and around 490 for DPB1. Roughly 300 gigabases of sequencing data and around 87 million unique TCR sequences were included in an early release covering about 700 HLA-typed donors. In an earlier analysis of 587 of the donors, high-throughput TCR beta sequencing was used to judge whether each TCR beta V gene segment behaved as functional or pseudogenic. Genome-wide SNP genotypes for about 55% of the roughly 670 donors were used in a later genetic analysis, which treated that subset as a discovery cohort. Among approximately 370 genotyped donors of the cohort, an average of around 250,000 unique TCR beta nucleotide sequences was sequenced per donor, of which approximately 18% were non-productive. Roughly five DR-DQ haplotypes were treated as single units for association and clustering because of strong linkage in the cohort. To predict cytomegalovirus infection status, the study brought together high-throughput TCR immunosequencing, statistical association of individual TCRs with disease status, and machine learning. Both class I and class II loci were covered by HLA typing, at four-digit resolution. Alongside the repertoire data, information on donor age, sex, ethnicity and CMV serostatus was compiled. In a later analysis, previously published TCR beta repertoires from hundreds of donors were re-analyzed and high-resolution HLA genotyping was added so that TCR occurrence patterns could be studied.

The cohort consisted of more than 650 healthy bone marrow donors. At the time of sampling, all cohort members were nominally healthy, though unrecorded immune exposures were likely present. The donor tested CMV seropositive, placing the donor among the roughly 300 seropositive members of the cohort. A peripheral blood sample was provided by each donor, and peripheral blood mononuclear cells were used for TCR beta sequencing. The Qiagen DNeasy Blood Extraction Kit was used to extract genomic DNA from the blood cell samples. With regard to this clone: The specificity of this receptor is unknown. Base qualities are not at hand, and no much larger clone is one base apart.

Study-wide findings and limitations: When HLA alleles, especially DR and DQ, strongly co-occurred, attributing TCR associations to individual alleles was difficult. Roughly uniform sequencing depth across donors was assumed in presence/absence analyses, although this assumption may not hold. In this cohort, only TCR beta chains were sequenced, and detectable features were limited by the absence of alpha or paired-chain data. In a later analysis, most CMV-associated TCR beta chains were found to appear HLA-restricted, with HLA associations seemingly driven largely by CMV exposure. A few of the identified cytomegalovirus-associated TCR beta chains were confirmed in vitro to be specific for cytomegalovirus antigens. In a later genetic analysis, fewer N-insertions in productive TCRs were reported among donors in an Asian-associated ancestry cluster than the roughly 670-donor mean. A later analysis associated about 17,000 TCR beta sequences with specific HLA alleles at a false discovery rate of 0.05. Most TCR sequences were observed very rarely across donors, whereas some public TCRs were present in many individuals. Correlated functional status among segregating V segments might be attributable to linkage disequilibrium, but an unknown experimental factor could not be ruled out. An earlier analysis of roughly 570 of the donors showed that most TCR beta V segments appeared in productive rearrangements either about 87% or about 30% of the time, which broadly matched IMGT annotations. In the study, 150 to 200 TCR beta chains were listed as associated with cytomegalovirus. V-gene and J-gene trimming of TCR beta chains was associated with a missense DCLRE1C variant in a later genetic analysis, and the association was replicated in an independent cohort. Because some donors lacked HLA typing at each locus, the association tests relied only on the typed subset. Several of the top co-occurrence clusters appeared to be linked to parvovirus B19, influenza, CMV and Epstein-Barr virus, according to a later analysis. Because counts were too low, about 18 rarely observed V segments, including chromosome 9 orphons, were excluded from the earlier analysis of around 590 of the donors. The authors suggested that the approach could potentially be extended to other disease states and immunological phenotypes. A further reported finding was that TCR beta sequences accurately predicted the HLA-A and HLA-B alleles for most subjects in the first cohort. Some IMGT-functional V segments, including TRBV6-2 and TRBV6-3, could not be told apart with the 87-base-pair reads, so those segments were excluded. In a later analysis, HLA-associated TCR beta chains showed more clonal expansion and lower generation probabilities than non-associated chains that were equally common. Cytomegalovirus status was reported to be diagnosed by the classifier with high specificity and sensitivity in both the original and validation cohorts. A group of highly shared sequence variants was considered likely to be a technical artifact of the sequencing pipeline. A later analysis found that TCR association rates varied across HLA loci, with DRB1 alleles showing the most associated TCRs and HLA-C alleles the fewest. For the cohort, immune exposure information was limited to CMV serostatus.

From the cysteine up to the phenylalanine, the CDR3 has a length of 15 residues. Solely the CDR3 DNA is kept, with 45 bases framed from the first base. Based on the germline V gene (reference sequence), the CDR1 and CDR2 sequences are SGHNT and YYREEE. At the junction V is shortened by 3 bases and J by 4 bases; bases outside the gene matches: 8. Library preparation used the immunoSEQ multiplex PCR assay. A mixture of 60 forward primers for TCR Vbeta segments and 13 reverse primers for TCR Jbeta segments was used in the multiplex PCR. A multiplex PCR assay on genomic DNA amplified the CDR3 region of rearranged TCR beta genes. On the Illumina HiSeq System, the amplified TCR beta libraries were sequenced as 87-base-pair reads. The source study handled its data this way. Across the 600 to 700 repertoires, a later analysis counted 75 million to 90 million unique TCR beta chains, around 10 million of which were shared by at least two donors. Raw reads were error-corrected and collapsed into unique sequences by a nearest-neighbor algorithm in which closely related sequences were merged to remove PCR and sequencing errors. To assign V, D and J gene segments, CDR3 sequences were aligned to IMGT reference sequences. For a sequence to be retained, at least a six-nucleotide match to both a V gene segment and a J gene segment was required. A rearrangement counted as productive if the CDR3 had no stop codons and remained in frame with V and J, and every other rearrangement counted as non-productive. Following IMGT convention, CDR3 was defined as the stretch from the second conserved V-encoded cysteine up to the conserved J-encoded phenylalanine. Sequences without an unambiguous match to a single V gene segment were excluded from the earlier analysis of approximately 560 of the donors. In an earlier analysis of several hundred of the donors, V segments were called functional above 56.7% productive rearrangements and were called segregating when the between-donor standard deviation exceeded 5%. A statistical classification framework was built for diagnosing cytomegalovirus status from the catalog of TCR beta chain sequences. In a later analysis, V and J genes were assigned by comparing TCR nucleotide sequences against IMGT/GENE-DB human TR gene sequences. In a later analysis, CDR3 sequences and most-parsimonious VDJ recombination scenarios were assigned using the TCRdist pipeline. In a later analysis, each TCR beta chain was defined by its CDR3 amino acid sequence together with its V-gene family, and reads without a unique V-gene family were excluded. In a later analysis, 500 to 650 highly shared, low-generation-probability nucleotide sequences were removed to address suspected cross-contamination and a sequencing artifact. In a later analysis, a clonal expansion index was calculated for each public chain from normalized within-repertoire ranks of inferred template counts. Generation probabilities in a later analysis came from a VDJ recombination model fitted to out-of-frame rearrangements, and those results were checked against IGoR. Hypergeometric tests were used in a later analysis to score TCR-TCR, TCR-HLA and TCR-CMV co-occurrence, with a repertoire-size bias correction applied to the TCR pairs. False discovery rates were estimated in a later analysis by permuting HLA or CMV assignments 20 times. A later analysis grouped co-occurring TCRs with DBSCAN, adding TCRdist sequence similarity when clustering within HLA-allele-positive subsets. Co-occurrence clustering excluded repertoires with fewer than 30,000 or more than 120,000 public chains, plus five with anomalous nucleotide sharing. Here the immuneACCESS table is served through TCRdb, limited to in-frame sequences with V and J called. Missing clones are a known gap in these copies; in checked studies unresolved V genes cover under half, and the rest lacks a known reason. V and J calls and clone size are those listed in that table; D and trimming were worked out from the DNA. The sample has about 160,000 clones on record, about 65% of them singletons. The top ten constitute 7% to 7.5% of the sample.

Specimen: PBMCs. This TCR derives from a man aged 35 to 55 in good health and CMV-seropositive. The rearrangement combines TRBV5-4 with TRBJ2-7, with TRBD1 matching 9 junction bases. In nucleotide form, the sequence is TGTGCCAGCAGCTCGGGACAGGGCCGCGTATACGAGCAGTACTTC. The translation is CASSSGQGRVYEQYF. Here the CDR3 is joined to the reference TRBV5-4 and TRBJ2-7 genes, and the full variable domain is: ETGVTQSPTHLIKTRGQQVTLRCSSQSGHNTVSWYQQALGQGPQFIFQYYREEENGRGNFPPRFSGLQFPNYSSELNVNALELDDSALYLCASSSGQGRVYEQYFGPGTRLTVT.